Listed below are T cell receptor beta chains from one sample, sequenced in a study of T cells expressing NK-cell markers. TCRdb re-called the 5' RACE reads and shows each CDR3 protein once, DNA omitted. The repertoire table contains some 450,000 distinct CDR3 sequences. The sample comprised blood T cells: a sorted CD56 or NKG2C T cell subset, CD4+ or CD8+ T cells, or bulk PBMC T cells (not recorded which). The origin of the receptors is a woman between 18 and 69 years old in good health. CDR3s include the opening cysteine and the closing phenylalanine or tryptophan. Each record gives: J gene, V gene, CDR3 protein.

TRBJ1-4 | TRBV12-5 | CASGLGLYLGEKLFF
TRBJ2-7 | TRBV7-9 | CASSFSSATGEQYF
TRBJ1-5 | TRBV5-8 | CASSLTGGRNQPQHF
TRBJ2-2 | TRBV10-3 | CAISESGRANTGELFF
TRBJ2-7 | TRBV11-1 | CASSLLRLAGGSGSYEQYF
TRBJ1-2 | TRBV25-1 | CASLTGTEGYTF
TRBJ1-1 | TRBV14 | CASSQQGVGAFF
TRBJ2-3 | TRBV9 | CASSVEQAHRDTQYF
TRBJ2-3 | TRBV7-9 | CASSYSTGGGTDTQYF
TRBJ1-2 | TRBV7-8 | CASSTGQGEGYTF
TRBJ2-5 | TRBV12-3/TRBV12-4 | CASSHPGLPATQYF
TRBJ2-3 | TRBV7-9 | CASSFGQGTDTQYF
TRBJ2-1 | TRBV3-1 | CASSQEEARTYNEQFF
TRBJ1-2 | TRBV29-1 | CSVEGNGGYTF
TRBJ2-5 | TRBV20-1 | CSARNTQGRWETQCF
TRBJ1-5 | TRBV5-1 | CGLDRVGDQPQHF
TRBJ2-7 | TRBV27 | CASGPGLSYEQYF
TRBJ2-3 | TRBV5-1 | CASSSSSGGTDTQYF
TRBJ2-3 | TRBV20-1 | CSAGVSGSSTDTQYF
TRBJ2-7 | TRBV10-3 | CAISDPGTATYEQYF
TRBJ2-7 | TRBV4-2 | CASSPATGTSSYEQYF
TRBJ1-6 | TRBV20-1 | CSARAGRANSPLHF
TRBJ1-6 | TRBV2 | CARNLRGRASPLHF
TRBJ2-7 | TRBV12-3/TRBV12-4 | CASSSGSYSYEQYF
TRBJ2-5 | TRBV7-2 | CASSLVEGVEETQYF
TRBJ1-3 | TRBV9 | CASSPQTTGPRDTIYF
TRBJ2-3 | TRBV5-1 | CASSTHGQGASDTQYF
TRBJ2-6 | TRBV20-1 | CSASLGGAGANVLTF
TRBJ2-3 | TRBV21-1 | CASSPKGRTRDTQYF
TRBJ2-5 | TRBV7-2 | CASSASSTSETQYF
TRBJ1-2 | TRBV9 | CASSVMAYGYTF
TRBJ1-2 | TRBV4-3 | CASSQDPEGSEGYTF
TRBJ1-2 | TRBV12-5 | CASGLASLDNRGYTF
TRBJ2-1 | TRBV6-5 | CASSSTSGPTYNEQFF
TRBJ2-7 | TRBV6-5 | CASSYSDRDYEQYF
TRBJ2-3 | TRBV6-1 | CASSKGPGPRTDTQYF
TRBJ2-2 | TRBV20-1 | CSASPGTQNTGELFF
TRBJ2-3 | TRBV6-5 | CASSYATHGGADTQYF
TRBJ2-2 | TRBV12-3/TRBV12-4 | CASSFAVSPGELFF
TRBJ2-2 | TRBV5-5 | CASESLGFTGELFF
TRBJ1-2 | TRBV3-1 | CASSQSPTGANYGYTF
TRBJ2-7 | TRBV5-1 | CASSLEGDNTYEQYF
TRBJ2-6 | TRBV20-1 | CSARALTRSPNSGANVLTF
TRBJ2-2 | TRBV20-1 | CSARDELGTGELFF
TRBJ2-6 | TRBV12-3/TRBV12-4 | CASDRESGANVLTF
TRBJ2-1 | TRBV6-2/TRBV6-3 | CASSPPSGSQNEQFF
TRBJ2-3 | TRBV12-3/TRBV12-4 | CASSLFQGARPQYF
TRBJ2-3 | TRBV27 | CASSLTDLWADTQYF
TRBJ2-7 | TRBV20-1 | CSAGGRSYEQYF
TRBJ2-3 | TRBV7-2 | CASSLGMPGGGQDTQYF
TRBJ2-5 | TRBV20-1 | CSARHGQSPTQYF
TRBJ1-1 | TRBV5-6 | CASSLWPQGGAEAFF
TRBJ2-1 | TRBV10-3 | CAISAGGNNEQFF
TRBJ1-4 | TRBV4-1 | CASSQDGGKLFF
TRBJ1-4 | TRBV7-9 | CASSLRGTNEKLFF
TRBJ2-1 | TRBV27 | CASSSLGAGSYNEQFF
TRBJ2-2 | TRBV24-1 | CATSDFYDRTGGTGELFF
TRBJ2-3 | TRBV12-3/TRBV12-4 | CASRRLVSTDTQYF